This T cell receptor beta chain was identified in a study of neurological immune-mediated disorders. This clonotype has just one count. TCRdb re-called the 5' RACE reads through MiXCR, storing one row per CDR3 protein. The table has 15,000 to 20,000 distinct CDR3 sequences, roughly 22% seen once. Germline assignment: CDR1 SGDLS and CDR2 YYNGEE. Trimming pared 3 bases from V and 0 bases from J, leaving 16 bases between. CDR3 length: 16 amino acids. The TCR was taken from a man aged 45-60 years in good health. The chain has TRBV9 and TRBJ2-7; D may correspond to TRBD1 or TRBD2 (6 bases each). The sequenced sample was PBMCs. The CDR3 DNA is TGTGCCAGCAGCGAGACGGACCGGGGGCTCTCCTACGAGCAGTACTTC. Amino acids: CASSETDRGLSYEQYF.